The 14 T cell receptor beta chains given below trace back to one sample, sequenced in a study of post-analysis software for immune sequencing data. Study-wide results and limits: About five TRBV segments, including TRBV5-6, TRBV5-1 and TRBV20-1, were more frequent in patients than controls.

Antigens for these TCRs are unknown. Unique molecular identifiers were built into the TCR beta cDNA libraries. A single record per CDR3 protein comes from TCRdb applying MiXCR to the PCR reads. Among approximately 250,000 distinct CDR3 sequences listed, approximately 34% were seen once. Sequenced material: blood. The receptors originated from a girl between 5 and 17 years old with multiple sclerosis.

In this sample, this clonotype turned up a few times. The J gene is TRBJ1-1, the V gene TRBV3-1, with 7 positions matching TRBD1. Germline CDR1 reads LGHDT; CDR2 reads YNNKEL (reference sequence). The V gene end was trimmed by 10 bases and the J gene end by 1 base; junction bases not matched to a gene: 15. This CDR3 is 16 amino acids long. In DNA, the CDR3 is TGTGCCAACCCCCTGACAGGGAAGGTTTCGAACACTGAAGCTTTCTTT. Amino acid sequence: CANPLTGKVSNTEAFF.

This sequence joins TRBV30 and TRBJ2-5; 11 bases match TRBD2. The end of the DNA aligns better with TRBJ2-7, so the J call may be wrong. Germline lookup yields CDR1 GTSNPN and CDR2 SVGIG (reference sequence). The CDR3 has 13 amino acids. The CDR3 coding sequence is TGTGCCTGGAGTCTAGCGGGGGGCTACGAGCAGTACTTC. Translation: CAWSLAGGYEQYF.

V and J are TRBV10-3 and TRBJ2-3; no firm D call. V lost 11 bases, J lost 8 bases, and 14 bases lay in between. Germline V gene lookup returns CDR1 ENHRY and CDR2 SYGVKD. The length of the CDR3 is 11 residues. CDR3 sequence (DNA): TGTGCCTCCAAAGGAGCCCTTACGCAGTATTTT. It codes for CASKGALTQYF.

This clonotype was counted many times. V and J are TRBV20-1 and TRBJ2-1, with 9 bases fitting TRBD2. Germline CDR1 is DFQATT and CDR2 is SNEGSKA (reference sequence). The CDR3 sequence is 16 residues long. Unmatched junction bases numbered 17, after V lost 5 bases and J lost 9 bases. Here the CDR3 reads CSASFPGLARSGEQFF. In nucleotides, the CDR3 is TGCAGTGCTTCCTTCCCGGGACTAGCTCGGTCCGGTGAGCAGTTCTTC.

This clonotype was observed a few times. Given a much more abundant clone one base away, this may be a read error. The chain is built from TRBV5-5 and TRBJ2-7; D tentatively reads TRBD1 or TRBD2 (5 bases each). The V and J ends lost 4 bases and 7 bases respectively, with 15 bases between them. Germline values: CDR1 SGHKS, CDR2 YYEKEE (reference sequence). CDR3 size: 13 residues. The CDR3 sequence is CASSREGRGEQYF. The CDR3 nucleotides read TGTGCCAGCAGCCGAGAGGGGCGCGGGGAGCAGTACTTC.

Many counts were recorded for this clonotype. The V and J genes are TRBV6-1 and TRBJ1-1, with D perhaps matching TRBD1 (6 bases). This CDR3 has 14 amino acids. Germline loops: CDR1 MNHNS, CDR2 SASEGT. V shed 6 bases and J shed 5 bases, with 16 bases lying between them. CDR3 coding DNA: TGTGCCAGCAGGGAGGGCAGGGGTAGGACTGAAGCTTTCTTT. It encodes CASREGRGRTEAFF.

The gene calls are TRBV27 and TRBJ2-7, with D hard to call. The CDR3 length is 13 residues. V was clipped by 3 bases and J by 2 bases, with 8 bases between them. From germline, CDR1 is MNHEY and CDR2 SMNVEV (reference sequence). CDR3 sequence: CASSLRRPYEQYF. The CDR3 region has the DNA TGTGCCAGCAGTTTGCGGCGCCCCTACGAGCAGTACTTC.

In its sample, this clonotype was seen a few times. The chain carries TRBV6-4 and TRBJ2-1, with D perhaps TRBD1 (6 bases). Between the trimmed V and J ends, which lost 2 bases and 3 bases, there was a span of 11 bases. The CDR3 extends over 15 amino acids. Germline loops: CDR1 MRHNA, CDR2 SNTAGT. CDR3 nucleotides: TGTGCCAGCAGTGACAGGCCAGGGGACTACAATGAGCAGTTCTTC. This encodes CASSDRPGDYNEQFF.

This clonotype has at least ten counts. The J gene is TRBJ1-1, the V gene TRBV24-1, with D possibly being TRBD1 (5 bases). Trimming stripped 3 bases from V and 11 bases from J, with 12 bases between. Looked up from germline, CDR1 is KGHDR and CDR2 is SFDVKD. The CDR3 sequence is 12 residues long. The chain's CDR3 is CATSDRAGTAFF. The CDR3 DNA reads as TGTGCCACCAGTGATAGGGCTGGGACGGCTTTCTTT.

The rearrangement uses TRBV7-2 and TRBJ2-1, with D possibly TRBD2 on 7 matching bases. Trimming took 5 bases from V and 4 from J, leaving 18 bases between them. Per the germline V gene, CDR1 is SGHTA and CDR2 is FQGNSA. The CDR3 consists of 16 residues. The DNA of the CDR3 is TGTGCCAGCAGCCCCCTGGGGGGGCGGATTTACAATGAGCAGTTCTTC. Translated, it gives CASSPLGGRIYNEQFF.

This clonotype has ten or more counts. The chain employs TRBV28 and TRBJ2-3; TRBD2 aligns across 12 bases. V shed 10 bases and J 4 bases; nucleotides not matched to a gene: 15. The CDR3 has 17 amino acids. Germline V gene lookup returns CDR1 MDHEN and CDR2 SYDVKM. DNA of the CDR3: TGTGCCACCGCCCGAGCCCTAGCGGGGGGGTTCCCAGATACGCAGTATTTT. This translates into CATARALAGGFPDTQYF.

This clonotype was seen many times. The chain couples TRBV2 to TRBJ2-1; 8 positions match TRBD2. CDR1 is SNHLY and CDR2 is FYNNEI in the germline V gene. The CDR3 runs 15 residues. The V gene end was trimmed by 3 bases and the J gene end by 5 bases; junction bases not matched to a gene: 6. In DNA form, the CDR3 reads TGTGCCAGCAGTGAGGTAGCGGGGAGCAACAATGAGCAGTTCTTC. Translated: CASSEVAGSNNEQFF. The whole variable domain, remainder taken from reference TRBV2 and TRBJ2-1, is EPEVTQTPSHQVTQMGQEVILRCVPISNHLYFYWYRQILGQKVEFLVSFYNNEISEKSEIFDDQFSVERPDGSNFTLKIRSTKLEDSAMYFCASSEVAGSNNEQFFGPGTRLTVL.

In its sample, this clonotype was seen many times. V usage is TRBV28 and J usage is TRBJ1-6, with a tentative D call TRBD1 (5 bases). Deletions cut 8 bases from V and 11 bases from J, with 22 bases between. The CDR3 loop spans 15 amino acids. Germline V gene sequence: CDR1 MDHEN, CDR2 SYDVKM. The CDR3 sequence is CASAGQAGRETPLHF. As DNA, the CDR3 is TGTGCCAGCGCAGGGCAGGCGGGGCGGGAGACACCCCTCCACTTT.

The gene calls are TRBV11-2 and TRBJ2-1, with 8 bases matching TRBD2. Per the germline V gene, CDR1 is SGHAT and CDR2 is FQNNGV. Unmatched junction bases numbered 11, after V lost 4 bases and J lost 6 bases. The CDR3 covers 16 residues. In DNA, the CDR3 is TGTGCCAGCAGCTGGGCTGGAAGCGGGAGTTCCAATGAGCAGTTCTTC. Its translation: CASSWAGSGSSNEQFF.